These T cell receptor beta chains were read from a single sample in a study of blood T cell repertoires in COVID-19. Clones were sequenced by immunoSEQ multiplex PCR, and TCRdb holds only the in-frame ones, with some missing. This sample yields about 46,000 clones, of which over 80% are seen a single time; about 13% belongs to the top ten. The sequenced material came from peripheral blood. The receptor set was obtained from a human donor with active COVID-19. The donor label of this sample is uncertain. Each CDR3 is given with its conserved first and last residue.

v_call cdr3_aa
TRBV5-1 CASSTAGAQETQYF
TRBV10-3 CATQVRDLTYEQYF
TRBV23-1 CAPNQPASPGQGANSPLHF
TRBV27 CASSLSIGTGIYNEQFF
TRBV1 CTSSHTGTPLETQYF
TRBV7-8 CASSFLAGGGNTDTQYF
TRBV7-9 CASSLFRDRGQETQYF
TRBV28 CASSQGLAGGLGTDTQYF
TRBV10-3 CAISEFPTGREEAFF
TRBV29-1 CSAGSAFF
TRBV7-6 CASSLGDRGLDEQYF
TRBV7-8 CASRGGSWNGANVLTF
TRBV6-2/TRBV6-3 CASSRWQDGYTF
TRBV3-1/TRBV3-2 CASSQDSLAGGTYEQYF
TRBV12-3/TRBV12-4 CATYSGISEAFF
TRBV4-3 CASSLTGGGEQYF
TRBV27 CASSSLGRGTYTDTQYF
TRBV6-5 CASSYGRRGYGYTF
TRBV6-5 CASSNGQLGTDTQYF
TRBV19 CASSSSNLRGSNSPLHF
TRBV5-1 CASSWGGRNTEAFF
TRBV6-5 CASSYSLASSGNTIYF
TRBV12-3/TRBV12-4 CASSPFRNEQYF
TRBV27 CASSLANRADTQYF
TRBV7-2 CASSLERAETEAFF
TRBV9 CASRAHPSWNTEAFF
TRBV5-1 CASSLDYHNEQFF
TRBV7-3 CASSRDRNLNTEAFF
TRBV6-5 CASREGAYGYTF
TRBV6-2/TRBV6-3 CASSYRSNQPQHF
TRBV14 CASSQDGGRTDTQYF
TRBV28 CASSIPPGQGDGYTF
TRBV5-1 CASSLIAGEREQYF
TRBV6-2/TRBV6-3 CASSHQKGITEAFF
TRBV18 CASSPIALQETQYF
TRBV3-1/TRBV3-2 CASSHPGQGVGTEAFF
TRBV5-5 CASSLGWEGYNEQFF
TRBV4-2 CASSSHPGDSYNEKLFF
TRBV3-1/TRBV3-2 CASSHRTSGFNNEQFF
TRBV27 CASQPSGQPEKLFF
TRBV7-9 CASSPDGAYEQYF
TRBV7-3 CASSRLTGDLETQYF
TRBV5-1 CASSLASTDTQYF
TRBV4-3 CASSQEQGYYGYTF
TRBV13 CASRLSGTGIEKLFF
TRBV6-1 CASSGSGGLFFFSSYNEQFF
TRBV2 CASRTSGGPRGNEQFF
TRBV4-1 CASSPQMGFYGYTF
TRBV9 CASTKLGTANTGELFF
TRBV2 CASSGGRGHSYEQYF
TRBV6-6 CASSLVGGITEAFF
TRBV11-2 CASSLDGRGPYEKLFF
TRBV5-5 CASSLGTGARSTNEKLFF
TRBV7-3 CASSLTGEPTYEQFF
TRBV19 CASALAGGSETQYF
TRBV7-7 CASSLGTGLEEQFF
TRBV5-4 CASAEGGSNSPLHF
TRBV7-8 CASSQRDRGVYGYTF
TRBV3-1/TRBV3-2 CASSLRGLRLGNEQFF